The T cell receptor (beta chain) under discussion was sequenced for a study of cytomegalovirus exposure and HLA in healthy donors. Study at large: A subsequent analysis reported that the 120 validation repertoires were produced on the same platform that had also been used for the roughly 710 first-cohort repertoires.

This clone was seen once. The antigen remains unidentified. Data came from immunoSEQ multiplex PCR; TCRdb stores just in-frame clones and leaves some out. This table holds roughly 200,000 clones, 65% to 85% found once. The donors were part of the validation cohort, which consisted of about 120 subjects and was separate from the first cohort of 600 to 850 subjects. Study-level findings and limits: Specificity for CMV antigens was confirmed in vitro for a few of the CMV-associated chains. The study flagged fewer than 200 TCR beta chains as cytomegalovirus-associated.

The source of this sequence is a young woman in good health and CMV-seropositive. The sequenced sample was PBMCs.

CDR3 nucleotides: TGTGCCACCAGCAGAGTACTTGGGCCAGATACGCAGTATTTT. This gives the protein CATSRVLGPDTQYF. The chain joins TRBV15 to TRBJ2-3; D unclear. Trimming cost V 1 base and J 4 bases, with 9 bases left between them. Germline V lookup: CDR1 LNHNV, CDR2 YYDKDF (reference sequence). This CDR3 region has 14 residues.